These 32 T cell receptor beta chains were sequenced from one sample in a study of T cell changes during pregnancy in multiple sclerosis. Sequencing was performed with immunoSEQ multiplex PCR; in TCRdb, only in-frame clones are kept and a portion is missing. Among about 38,000 clones listed, more than 75% were seen once. Source: CD8+ T cells from peripheral blood mononuclear cells, taken in the third trimester of pregnancy. The receptor set was obtained from a female donor with multiple sclerosis, enrolled in a pregnancy study.

The chain uses TRBV6-4 and TRBJ2-3, with 15 bases matching TRBD2. Germline V gene data show CDR1 as MRHNA and CDR2 as SNTAGT. V trimming: 4 bases; J trimming: 6 bases; junction bases outside the gene matches: 5. CDR3 length: 16 residues. The CDR3 nucleotides are TGTGCCAGCAGTGTCCGGACTAGCGGGGGGGCGGATACGCAGTATTTT. This codes for CASSVRTSGGADTQYF.

The V call is TRBV19, the J call TRBJ1-6; D is possibly TRBD1 (6 bases). The CDR3 length is 17 residues. The V end lost 5 bases, the J end lost 1 base, and 15 bases lay between the germline ends. Germline CDR1 and CDR2: LNHDA and SQIVND (reference sequence). The CDR3 is CASSSLRGLSYNSPLHF. The DNA for the CDR3 is TGTGCCAGTAGTTCCCTCAGGGGCCTATCCTATAATTCACCCCTCCACTTT.

The rearrangement uses TRBV7-8 and TRBJ2-7; tentatively, D is TRBD1 (6 bases). Germline CDR1 reads SGHVS; CDR2 reads FQNEAQ. There are 14 residues in the CDR3. V was shortened by 5 bases and J by 1 base, with 12 bases between the two germline ends. The CDR3 loop is CASSPGTSSYEQYF. The CDR3 region has the DNA TGTGCCAGCAGCCCCGGGACATCATCCTACGAGCAGTACTTC.

This sequence joins TRBV19 and TRBJ2-7; TRBD1 matches 7 bases. This CDR3 is 14 amino acids long. The germline V gene has CDR1 LNHDA and CDR2 SQIVND (reference sequence). V dropped 3 bases and J dropped 0; count of bases not matched to a gene: 2. CDR3 bases: TGTGCCAGTAGTATCAGGGGGAACTCCTACGAGCAGTACTTC. This gives the protein CASSIRGNSYEQYF. The variable domain in full, completed from reference TRBV19 and TRBJ2-7, reads DGGITQSPKYLFRKEGQNVTLSCEQNLNHDAMYWYRQDPGQGLRLIYYSQIVNDFQKGDIAEGYSVSREKKESFPLTVTSAQKNPTAFYLCASSIRGNSYEQYFGPGTRLTVT.

In its sample, this clone was seen once. The chain has TRBV6-5 and TRBJ2-1; 11 nucleotides line up with TRBD1. The ends lost 0 bases at V and 4 bases at J; junction bases unmatched: 2. CDR1 MNHEY and CDR2 SVGAGI come from the germline V gene. The CDR3 has 16 amino acids. The CDR3 DNA follows: TGTGCCAGCAGTTACTCCGGACAGGGGGCATACAATGAGCAGTTCTTC. It yields the protein CASSYSGQGAYNEQFF.

The chain has TRBV6-5 and TRBJ2-1, with D unresolved. Trimming took off 4 bases at V and 0 bases at J, with 10 bases between the two ends. The V gene's germline CDR1 is MNHEY and CDR2 SVGAGI. The CDR3 is 15 residues long. CDR3 loop: CASSFIPSSYNEQFF. CDR3 bases: TGTGCCAGCAGTTTTATCCCGAGCTCCTACAATGAGCAGTTCTTC.

This clone was seen just once. V usage is TRBV27 and J usage is TRBJ2-2, with TRBD2 as a possible D gene (7 bases). The CDR3 has 17 amino acids. Trimming removed 8 bases from V and 5 bases from J, with 24 bases in between. Germline CDR1 MNHEY, CDR2 SMNVEV (reference sequence). This chain's CDR3 is CASGIGGTTRITGELFF. The DNA of the CDR3 is TGTGCCAGCGGAATAGGGGGGACTACTCGAATAACCGGGGAGCTGTTTTTT.

The table lists this clone with a count of one. CDR3 sequence (DNA): TGTGCCAGCAGTTACTCCGGCAGGGGGCTTGGGGAGCAGTACTTC. It yields the protein CASSYSGRGLGEQYF. V usage is TRBV6-5 and J usage is TRBJ2-7, with 8 bases matching TRBD1. The germline V gene has CDR1 MNHEY and CDR2 SVGAGI. The length of the CDR3 is 15 residues. V was pared by 0 bases and J by 7 bases, with 8 bases of the junction left unmatched.

The chain links TRBV30 to TRBJ1-1; D is ambiguous. Germline assignment: CDR1 GTSNPN and CDR2 SVGIG (reference sequence). V was shortened by 2 bases and J by 11 bases, with 12 bases between the two germline ends. The CDR3 length is 11 residues. CDR3 in DNA: TGTGCCTGGAGTTCCGGGGTCACGGCTTTCTTT. Amino acid sequence: CAWSSGVTAFF.

CDR3 region: CASSQGTVYEQYF. CDR3 bases: TGCGCCAGCAGCCAAGGGACAGTCTACGAGCAGTACTTC. The chain recombines TRBV4-1 with TRBJ2-7; possible D gene TRBD1, 6 bases. In germline, CDR1 is MGHRA, CDR2 YSYEKL. Trimming took 1 base from V and 3 from J, leaving 7 bases between them. The length of the CDR3 is 13 residues.

The chain is built from TRBV19 and TRBJ2-7; TRBD1 agrees at 8 bases. The germline gives CDR1 LNHDA, CDR2 SQIVND (reference sequence). Trimming at V came to 3 bases and at J to 6 bases, leaving 4 bases not matched to a gene. The CDR3 runs 13 residues. The CDR3 is CASSIAGGGEQYF. The DNA for the CDR3 is TGTGCCAGTAGTATCGCAGGGGGCGGCGAGCAGTACTTC.

J is TRBJ1-2 and V is TRBV28, with D maybe TRBD1 (5 bases). Trimming stripped 2 bases from V and 5 bases from J, with 12 bases between. This CDR3 is 14 amino acids long. Germline CDR1 MDHEN, CDR2 SYDVKM. The CDR3 is CASSLVDSAYGYTF. The CDR3 region has the DNA TGTGCCAGCAGTTTAGTTGACAGTGCATATGGCTACACCTTC.

The V gene is TRBV10-1, the J gene TRBJ2-1; D call uncertain. Trimming removed 2 bases at V and 7 bases at J, with 12 bases between. This CDR3 comprises 14 residues. Germline CDR1 is WNHNN and CDR2 is SYGVQD (reference sequence). The CDR3 loop reads CASSEGALWNEQFF. CDR3 nucleotides: TGCGCCAGCAGTGAGGGAGCACTCTGGAATGAGCAGTTCTTC.

CDR3 amino acids: CAIDQGYGNTIYF. The DNA of the CDR3 is TGTGCCATCGATCAGGGATATGGAAACACCATATATTTT. This chain links TRBV10-3 with TRBJ1-3; weak D call: TRBD1 (5 bases). Trimming cost V 8 bases and J 3 bases, with 11 bases left between them. The CDR3 contains 13 residues. Germline lookup yields CDR1 ENHRY and CDR2 SYGVKD.

This clone showed up just once. The chain employs TRBV28 and TRBJ2-5, with TRBD2 identical over 9 bases. There are 13 residues in the CDR3. V lost 6 bases and J lost 4; bases outside the gene matches: 3. Germline loops: CDR1 MDHEN, CDR2 SYDVKM. CDR3 loop: CASSLAGAETQYF. Written as DNA, the CDR3 is TGTGCCAGCAGCTTAGCGGGGGCAGAGACCCAGTACTTC.

The chain has TRBV12-5 and TRBJ1-2, with a possible D match to TRBD1 (6 bases). Per the germline V gene, CDR1 is LGHNT and CDR2 is FRNRAP. V was cut by 1 base and J by 8 bases, with 14 bases left in between. CDR3 length: 14 residues. The DNA for the CDR3 is TGTGCTAGTGGTTTGGGCCTAACAGGGCGAGGCTACACCTTC. This codes for CASGLGLTGRGYTF.

This clone was recorded only once. This sequence joins TRBV19 and TRBJ1-6; TRBD1 matches at 9 bases. V shed 6 bases and J 4 bases; nucleotides not matched to a gene: 10. From germline, CDR1 is LNHDA and CDR2 SQIVND (reference sequence). The CDR3 has 17 residues. The CDR3 DNA sequence: TGTGCCAGTAGAGACAATACGGGACAGGGTTATAATTCACCCCTCCACTTT. Translated, it gives CASRDNTGQGYNSPLHF.

The chain has TRBV6-5 and TRBJ1-2, with no clear D. This CDR3 has 14 amino acids. The V gene's germline CDR1 is MNHEY and CDR2 SVGAGI. V gave up 0 bases and J gave up 4 bases, with 9 bases separating them. For the CDR3, the DNA is TGTGCCAGCAGTTACTCGGAGAATTTCTATGGCTACACCTTC. It translates to CASSYSENFYGYTF.

The J gene is TRBJ2-1, the V gene TRBV4-2; 8 bases agree with TRBD1. V lost 9 bases, J lost 7 bases, and 5 bases stayed unmatched. The CDR3 runs 12 residues. Germline CDR1 LGHNA, CDR2 YNFKEQ. CDR3 region: CASDRGDNEQFF. The CDR3 DNA sequence: TGTGCCAGTGACAGGGGAGATAATGAGCAGTTCTTC.

The gene calls are TRBV19 and TRBJ2-1; 12 bases are a match to TRBD2. There are 15 residues in the CDR3. Germline V gene data show CDR1 as LNHDA and CDR2 as SQIVND (reference sequence). V lost 8 bases, J lost 12 bases, and 14 bases stayed unmatched. The CDR3 DNA follows: TGTGCCAGTGCCCCCCGCGCTAGCGGGGGGGTGGGGCAGTTCTTC. This encodes CASAPRASGGVGQFF.

V gene TRBV10-1 combines with J gene TRBJ2-2; TRBD1 aligns across 7 bases. The CDR3 consists of 14 residues. Germline loops: CDR1 WNHNN, CDR2 SYGVQD (reference sequence). The ends lost 5 bases at V and 4 bases at J; junction bases unmatched: 4. The CDR3: CASSTGVSTGELFF. As DNA, the CDR3 is TGCGCCAGCAGTACAGGGGTCAGCACCGGGGAGCTGTTTTTT.

V usage is TRBV11-2 and J usage is TRBJ1-1; 9 nucleotides line up with TRBD1. This CDR3 region has 15 residues. Germline V gene lookup returns CDR1 SGHAT and CDR2 FQNNGV. Losses at the gene ends were 5 bases for V and 1 base for J; bases not matched to a gene: 5. The CDR3 bases are TGTGCCAGCAGCCTCCGACAGGGGGAGAACACTGAAGCTTTCTTT. Protein: CASSLRQGENTEAFF. Together with reference TRBV11-2 and TRBJ1-1, the CDR3 gives the full variable domain: EAGVAQSPRYKIIEKRQSVAFWCNPISGHATLYWYQQILGQGPKLLIQFQNNGVVDDSQLPKDRFSAERLKGVDSTLKIQPAKLEDSAVYLCASSLRQGENTEAFFGQGTRLTVV.

The chain has TRBV11-2 and TRBJ2-7; D is unresolved. CDR1 is SGHAT, CDR2 FQNNGV, per germline. The CDR3 has 14 amino acids. Trimming removed 2 bases at V and 2 bases at J, with 10 bases between. The CDR3 protein is CASSLSARPYEQYF. The CDR3 nucleotides read TGTGCCAGCAGCTTATCGGCCAGGCCCTACGAGCAGTACTTC.

V gene TRBV27 combines with J gene TRBJ1-5; 10 bases agree with TRBD1. Germline CDR1 and CDR2: MNHEY and SMNVEV (reference sequence). CDR3 length: 15 residues. The V gene end was trimmed by 2 bases and the J gene end by 5 bases; junction bases not matched to a gene: 3. CDR3 sequence reads: CASSLGQGVHQPQHF. Here the CDR3 DNA reads TGTGCCAGCAGTTTAGGACAGGGGGTCCATCAGCCCCAGCATTTT.

This chain connects TRBV5-6 to TRBJ1-1; unclear D gene. V was cut by 0 bases and J by 1 base, with 4 bases left in between. CDR3 length: 13 residues. Germline loops: CDR1 SGHDT, CDR2 YYEEEE. CDR3 residues: CASSLGANTEAFF. The CDR3 nucleotides are TGTGCCAGCAGCTTGGGCGCGAACACTGAAGCTTTCTTT.

V and J are TRBV9 and TRBJ1-2; D may be TRBD1 (5 bases). The V and J ends lost 0 bases and 3 bases respectively, with 9 bases between them. The CDR3 contains 14 residues. Germline loops: CDR1 SGDLS, CDR2 YYNGEE. The chain's CDR3 is CASSVGGRDYGYTF. The CDR3 DNA reads as TGTGCCAGCAGCGTAGGGGGCCGGGACTATGGCTACACCTTC.

The chain employs TRBV5-1 and TRBJ1-4; D possibly corresponds to TRBD1 (6 bases). Trimming shortened V by 0 bases and J by 8 bases, and 8 bases separated the two germline ends. The CDR3 covers 13 residues. Germline CDR1 SGHRS, CDR2 YFSETQ. CDR3 loop: CASSLVGGEKLFF. The CDR3 DNA follows: TGCGCCAGCAGCTTGGTTGGGGGCGAAAAACTGTTTTTT. The full variable domain, with the rest looked up from reference TRBV5-1 and TRBJ1-4, is KAGVTQTPRYLIKTRGQQVTLSCSPISGHRSVSWYQQTPGQGLQFLFEYFSETQRNKGNFPGRFSGRQFSNSRSEMNVSTLELGDSALYLCASSLVGGEKLFFGSGTQLSVL.

This clone was seen a handful of times. V gene TRBV27 combines with J gene TRBJ1-2; 7 nucleotides line up with TRBD1. V was pared by 3 bases and J by 8 bases, with 12 bases of the junction left unmatched. Germline CDR1 is MNHEY and CDR2 is SMNVEV (reference sequence). The CDR3 has 15 residues. In DNA, the CDR3 is TGTGCCAGCAGTTTGGGCACAGGGGTCTTTTGGGGCTACACCTTC. This codes for CASSLGTGVFWGYTF.

This clone was picked up one time. The genes are TRBV19 and TRBJ1-2; no clear D. The germline gives CDR1 LNHDA, CDR2 SQIVND (reference sequence). CDR3 length equals 14 residues. The V and J ends lost 4 bases and 4 bases respectively, with 13 bases between them. The CDR3 DNA sequence: TGTGCCAGTAGTACTCACAACCCCGTCTATGGCTACACCTTC. Its translation: CASSTHNPVYGYTF.

This sequence joins TRBV4-3 and TRBJ1-2, with D possibly being TRBD1 (6 bases). Trimming removed 0 bases from V and 2 bases from J, with 10 bases in between. The CDR3 is 15 amino acids. CDR1 and CDR2 from the germline V gene are LGHNA and YSLEER. Here the CDR3 DNA reads TGCGCCAGCAGCCAAGAATACGGGACAAACTATGGCTACACCTTC. This sequence encodes CASSQEYGTNYGYTF.

The chain carries TRBV6-1 and TRBJ2-2; a possible D gene is TRBD1 (5 bases). V was shortened by 9 bases and J by 0 bases, with 14 bases between the two germline ends. The CDR3 totals 15 residues. CDR1 is MNHNS and CDR2 is SASEGT in the germline V gene. The CDR3 nucleotides read TGTGCCAGTTCACAGGACCCTACGAACACCGGGGAGCTGTTTTTT. This gives the protein CASSQDPTNTGELFF.

The chain recombines TRBV4-1 with TRBJ2-1; D perhaps matches TRBD2 (5 bases). V lost 4 bases and J lost 4, with 14 bases in between. Germline CDR1 reads MGHRA; CDR2 reads YSYEKL. The CDR3 sequence is 15 residues long. This chain's CDR3 is CASSPRDDFYNEQFF. The CDR3 DNA reads TGCGCCAGCAGCCCTCGGGATGATTTTTACAATGAGCAGTTCTTC.